Listed below are T cell receptor beta chains from one sample, sequenced in a study of blood T cell repertoires in COVID-19. The assay was immunoSEQ multiplex PCR, and TCRdb's table has in-frame clones only and misses some. The repertoire holds under 400,000 clones, with over 85% as singletons. Input material: peripheral blood. These receptors were collected from a woman aged 55-70 years with COVID-19, enrolled during active disease. CDR3s include the opening cysteine and the closing phenylalanine or tryptophan. Each record gives: V gene, J gene, CDR3 protein.

>TRBV4-1|TRBJ2-1
CASSQEPSGGLNEQFF
>TRBV5-5|TRBJ1-2
CASIEPHPNRDSPRGYTF
>TRBV19|TRBJ1-5
CASSIQDSNQPQHF
>TRBV6-6|TRBJ2-5
CATNGRGPQETQYF
>TRBV5-1|TRBJ1-1
CASSLQGGNTEAFF
>TRBV5-4|TRBJ2-5
CASSLGLDRGFTQYF
>TRBV7-9|TRBJ1-2
CASSRPGTGNYGYTF
>TRBV5-1|TRBJ2-7
CASSEGSGVSYEQYF
>TRBV5-1|TRBJ2-7
CASSLLAGGPSYEQYF
>TRBV6-5|TRBJ1-1
CASSQRTGTLEAFF
>TRBV24-1|TRBJ1-3
CATSDSGSSGNTIYF
>TRBV7-8|TRBJ2-7
CASSDTSTGSHEQYF
>TRBV5-1|TRBJ2-5
CASSILSRGTQETQYF
>TRBV4-1|TRBJ1-2
CASSQATGQNYGYTF
>TRBV7-8|TRBJ2-7
CASSRRASNPYEQYF
>TRBV18|TRBJ2-5
CASSQGAQETQYF